This T cell receptor (beta chain) is drawn from a study of blood T cell repertoires in COVID-19. Study information: Samples taken during acute and convalescent COVID-19 were collected in the United States, Italy and Spain. Nucleic acid was either cDNA or gDNA, and it came from T cells, B-cell-depleted T cells, or PBMCs.

The germline gives CDR1 LGHNT, CDR2 FRNRAP. The CDR3 covers 13 residues. V lost 0 bases to trimming and J lost 7 bases; unmatched junction nucleotides: 3. The repertoire was sequenced with immunoSEQ multiplex PCR; TCRdb's copy has only in-frame clones and lacks some. The data hold 430,000 or so clones, with about 87% observed a single time. Sample: peripheral blood. The V gene is TRBV12-5, the J gene TRBJ2-7; 7 bases line up with TRBD1. This clonotype was sampled from a man younger than 35 with COVID-19, enrolled during active disease. Here the CDR3 DNA reads TGTGCTAGTGGTTTGGTAGAGGGACAGGAGCAGTACTTC. It is translated as CASGLVEGQEQYF.